The 30 T cell receptor beta chains presented below share a single source sample, sequenced in a study of cytomegalovirus exposure and HLA in healthy donors. In the PCR, 60 Vbeta and 13 Jbeta primers were used. Clones were sequenced by immunoSEQ multiplex PCR, and TCRdb holds only the in-frame ones, with some missing. The sample lists 60,000 to 85,000 clones; 75% to 85% were seen once. The sequencing sample was made of PBMCs. These receptors all come from a man in his 70s in good health and CMV-seropositive.

This clone was picked up a small number of times. The chain carries TRBV5-4 and TRBJ2-3; 7 positions match TRBD2. J lost 4 bases, V lost 4 bases, and 3 bases had no gene match. The germline V gene has CDR1 SGHNT and CDR2 YYREEE (reference sequence). This CDR3 has 13 amino acids. CDR3 sequence (DNA): TGTGCCAGCAGCACTGGGGGGGCAGATACGCAGTATTTT. It encodes CASSTGGADTQYF.

V and J are TRBV27 and TRBJ1-1; TRBD1 might be the D (6 bases). Trimming left V 5 bases short and J 2 bases short, with 12 bases between. The CDR3 totals 14 residues. Germline CDR1 is MNHEY and CDR2 is SMNVEV (reference sequence). The CDR3 protein is CASSPGHINTEAFF. The CDR3 coding sequence is TGTGCCAGCAGTCCGGGACACATAAACACTGAAGCTTTCTTT.

The chain uses TRBV6-1 and TRBJ2-5, with 9 bases identical to TRBD1. The CDR3 contains 16 residues. V lost 0 bases to trimming and J lost 8 bases; unmatched junction nucleotides: 10. Germline assignment: CDR1 MNHNS and CDR2 SASEGT. The CDR3 sequence is CASSEAIGQGSRTQYF. In DNA form, the CDR3 reads TGTGCCAGCAGTGAAGCGATCGGACAGGGGTCCCGTACCCAGTACTTC.

The chain joins TRBV7-9 to TRBJ2-7; D may be TRBD2 (7 bases). Trimming took off 1 base at V and 2 bases at J, with 12 bases between the two ends. The CDR3 length is 15 residues. Germline loops: CDR1 SEHNR, CDR2 FQNEAQ (reference sequence). DNA of the CDR3: TGTGCCAGCAGCTTAGAGGGGGGGGGCGCCTACGAGCAGTACTTC. It translates to CASSLEGGGAYEQYF.

The chain carries TRBV6-1 and TRBJ2-7; 12 positions match TRBD2. The CDR3 sequence is 17 residues long. Looked up from germline, CDR1 is MNHNS and CDR2 is SASEGT. J was trimmed by 6 bases and V by 4 bases; bases with no gene match: 13. CDR3 in DNA: TGTGCCAGCAGTGGACCCACCGTTGGACTAGCGGGAAGCGAGCAGTACTTC. Encoded protein: CASSGPTVGLAGSEQYF.

J is TRBJ1-6 and V is TRBV7-3, with 7 nucleotides matching TRBD1. Per germline, CDR1 SGHTA and CDR2 FQGTGA. Losses at the gene ends were 5 bases for V and 7 bases for J; bases not matched to a gene: 5. This CDR3 has 14 residues. The CDR3 DNA is TGTGCCAGCAGCACGGGACAGAGAAATTCACCCCTCCACTTT. Translated, it gives CASSTGQRNSPLHF.

The chain has TRBV5-1 and TRBJ2-7; 10 nucleotides align to TRBD2. The CDR3 is made up of 16 amino acids. V lost 5 bases to trimming and J lost 6 bases; unmatched junction nucleotides: 14. CDR1 is SGHRS, CDR2 YFSETQ, per germline. CDR3 in DNA: TGCGCCAGCAGGAGGACTAGCGGACCCTCCTTGAGCGAGCAGTACTTC. It is translated as CASRRTSGPSLSEQYF.

This chain joins TRBV6-6 and TRBJ2-7, with D unresolved. Trimming removed 2 bases from V and 6 bases from J, with 11 bases in between. The CDR3 loop spans 13 amino acids. Germline V gene data show CDR1 as MNHNY and CDR2 as SVGAGI (reference sequence). CDR3 DNA: TGTGCCAGCAGTTACGAACTCCTTGGCGAGCAGTACTTC. It is translated as CASSYELLGEQYF.

The chain joins TRBV18 to TRBJ1-1; possibly TRBD1 for D (6 bases). Germline V gives CDR1 KGHSH, CDR2 LQKENI. The CDR3 contains 16 residues. The V and J ends lost 1 base and 1 base respectively, with 13 bases between them. The CDR3: CASSPRDKGENTEAFF. CDR3 nucleotide sequence: TGTGCCAGCTCACCACGGGACAAGGGGGAGAACACTGAAGCTTTCTTT.

V is TRBV19 and J is TRBJ2-5, with D possibly TRBD2 on 6 matching bases. The CDR3 extends over 13 amino acids. Trimming cost V 3 bases and J 4 bases, with 9 bases left between them. The V gene's germline CDR1 is LNHDA and CDR2 SQIVND (reference sequence). The CDR3 loop reads CASSMGAGETQYF. Written as DNA, the CDR3 is TGTGCCAGTAGTATGGGAGCGGGAGAGACCCAGTACTTC.

This clone appeared a single time. The V and J genes are TRBV6-5 and TRBJ2-7; 8 bases fit TRBD1. The CDR3 spans 14 residues. Germline V CDR1 and CDR2: MNHEY, SVGAGI. With 5 bases clipped from V and 2 bases from J, the junction kept 5 bases outside the gene matches. The CDR3 sequence: CASSPGGPPYEQYF. CDR3 coding DNA: TGTGCCAGCAGTCCAGGGGGCCCGCCCTACGAGCAGTACTTC.

The rearrangement joins TRBV6-1 to TRBJ2-7, with D possibly being TRBD2 (6 bases). Germline V gene lookup returns CDR1 MNHNS and CDR2 SASEGT. The CDR3 sequence is 14 residues long. Trimming took off 4 bases at V and 2 bases at J, with 12 bases between the two ends. CDR3 loop: CASSVGRTTYEQYF. The CDR3 DNA sequence: TGTGCCAGCAGTGTTGGACGGACTACCTACGAGCAGTACTTC.

The chain employs TRBV7-6 and TRBJ2-5; possibly TRBD2 for D (5 bases). Germline V lookup: CDR1 SGHVS, CDR2 FNYEAQ. This CDR3 is built from 16 residues. V was cut by 2 bases and J by 1 base, with 14 bases left in between. This chain's CDR3 is CASSLSARDPQETQYF. Here the CDR3 DNA reads TGTGCCAGCAGCTTATCGGCTCGGGATCCCCAAGAGACCCAGTACTTC.

The chain is built from TRBV6-6 and TRBJ1-5; D is ambiguous. Germline V gives CDR1 MNHNY, CDR2 SVGAGI (reference sequence). The CDR3 extends over 12 amino acids. The V end was cut by 5 bases, the J end by 2 bases, with 4 bases between. The CDR3 loop reads CASSTGNQPQHF. For the CDR3, the DNA is TGTGCCAGCAGTACGGGCAATCAGCCCCAGCATTTT.

This clone was seen just once. This sequence joins TRBV7-2 and TRBJ2-3, with D possibly TRBD1 on 5 matching bases. The length of the CDR3 is 15 residues. V shed 1 base and J shed 4 bases, with 12 bases lying between them. In germline, CDR1 is SGHTA, CDR2 FQGNSA. This CDR3 is CASSLVFQQADTQYF. As DNA, the CDR3 is TGTGCCAGCAGCTTAGTATTCCAACAGGCAGATACGCAGTATTTT.

The V call is TRBV6-1, the J call TRBJ1-5; the D is unclear. V lost 3 bases and J 0 bases, leaving 9 bases between the germline ends. Germline V CDR1 and CDR2: MNHNS, SASEGT. The CDR3 has 15 amino acids. CDR3 sequence: CASSDQQHSNQPQHF. As DNA, the CDR3 is TGTGCCAGCAGTGACCAACAGCATAGCAATCAGCCCCAGCATTTT.

This clone showed up just once. The chain recombines TRBV29-1 with TRBJ2-3; 9 bases are a match to TRBD2. Germline lookup yields CDR1 SQVTM and CDR2 ANQGSEA. V trimming: 7 bases; J trimming: 3 bases; junction bases outside the gene matches: 5. The CDR3 is made up of 13 amino acids. CDR3 residues: CSARSGRTDTQYF. CDR3 nucleotide sequence: TGCAGCGCCCGTAGCGGGAGAACAGATACGCAGTATTTT.

V gene TRBV10-1 combines with J gene TRBJ2-3; 9 positions agree with TRBD2. Germline V CDR1 and CDR2: WNHNN, SYGVQD (reference sequence). The CDR3 consists of 16 residues. Losses at the gene ends were 3 bases for V and 4 bases for J; bases not matched to a gene: 8. DNA for the CDR3: TGCGCCAGCAGTGAAAGAGCGGGGGGCCGTGCAGATACGCAGTATTTT. This encodes CASSERAGGRADTQYF.

The CDR3 DNA is TGTGCCAGCAGCTACGGGACAAAGGATATGTACTTC. Amino acid sequence: CASSYGTKDMYF. The chain is built from TRBV7-9 and TRBJ2-5; tentative D call: TRBD1 (6 bases). Trimming cost V 4 bases and J 13 bases, with 16 bases left between them. Germline V gives CDR1 SEHNR, CDR2 FQNEAQ (reference sequence). The length of the CDR3 is 12 residues.

This clone has just a few counts. V usage is TRBV6-5 and J usage is TRBJ2-7, with 7 positions matching TRBD1. J was trimmed by 7 bases and V by 4 bases; bases with no gene match: 4. Germline V gene sequence: CDR1 MNHEY, CDR2 SVGAGI. This CDR3 contains 12 residues. CDR3 amino acids: CASSSTGQEQYF. CDR3 nucleotide sequence: TGTGCCAGCAGTTCGACAGGGCAAGAGCAGTACTTC.

V gene TRBV11-2 combines with J gene TRBJ2-3; 7 bases agree with TRBD2. Germline V gene sequence: CDR1 SGHAT, CDR2 FQNNGV. The CDR3 has 14 amino acids. The J segment lost 3 bases and the V segment lost 4 bases, leaving 4 bases of the junction unmatched. The CDR3 reads CASSYNSGTDTQYF. The CDR3 bases are TGTGCCAGCAGCTACAATAGCGGGACAGATACGCAGTATTTT.

The V gene is TRBV10-3, the J gene TRBJ2-7; D remains unclear. V was shortened by 4 bases and J by 3 bases, with 7 bases between the two germline ends. The germline V gene has CDR1 ENHRY and CDR2 SYGVKD. This CDR3 contains 12 residues. CDR3 nucleotide sequence: TGTGCCATCAGTGTTGAGCTCTACGAGCAGTACTTC. It encodes CAISVELYEQYF.

This sequence joins TRBV4-3 and TRBJ1-5; D uncertain. Deletions cut 0 bases from V and 6 bases from J, with 6 bases between. The germline V gene has CDR1 LGHNA and CDR2 YSLEER. CDR3 length equals 13 residues. The CDR3 region has the DNA TGCGCCAGCAGCCAAGATGAGGTTCAGCCCCAGCATTTT. Its protein is CASSQDEVQPQHF.

The rearrangement links TRBV9 to TRBJ2-7, with TRBD1 matching 7 bases. V shed 3 bases and J 0 bases; nucleotides not matched to a gene: 6. The CDR3 loop spans 15 amino acids. CDR1 is SGDLS and CDR2 is YYNGEE in the germline V gene. The CDR3 bases are TGTGCCAGCAGCGCATTACGGGACAGCTCCTACGAGCAGTACTTC. Its protein is CASSALRDSSYEQYF.

This chain connects TRBV19 to TRBJ2-3; the D is unclear. The CDR3 length is 13 residues. The germline CDR1 and CDR2 sequences are LNHDA and SQIVND (reference sequence). V was shortened by 4 bases and J by 4 bases, with 9 bases between the two germline ends. The CDR3 DNA reads TGTGCCAGTAGTAGCCGAGCCTCAGATACGCAGTATTTT. Its protein is CASSSRASDTQYF.

The V call is TRBV5-1, the J call TRBJ2-3; 7 positions agree with TRBD1. Germline V gives CDR1 SGHRS, CDR2 YFSETQ. Trimming at V came to 0 bases and at J to 5 bases, leaving 6 bases not matched to a gene. The CDR3 spans 15 residues. CDR3 sequence reads: CASSLATTGRDTQYF. The CDR3 region has the DNA TGCGCCAGCAGCTTGGCCACGACAGGGAGAGATACGCAGTATTTT.

This clone is a singleton in its sample. V usage is TRBV19 and J usage is TRBJ2-3; TRBD2 is a possible D gene (5 bases). V shed 0 bases and J shed 2 bases, with 12 bases lying between them. The CDR3 length is 16 residues. Germline V gene sequence: CDR1 LNHDA, CDR2 SQIVND (reference sequence). CDR3 sequence (DNA): TGTGCCAGTAGTATAGACCCTCCGGGAAACACAGATACGCAGTATTTT. Protein product: CASSIDPPGNTDTQYF.

The DNA for the CDR3 is TGTGCCAGCAGCTCACCGGGACAGGCAAGCAATCAGCCCCAGCATTTT. Its protein product is CASSSPGQASNQPQHF. J is TRBJ1-5 and V is TRBV28, with TRBD1 matching over 8 bases. The length of the CDR3 is 16 residues. CDR1 and CDR2 (germline): MDHEN, SYDVKM. Unmatched junction bases numbered 8, after V lost 6 bases and J lost 1 base.

The chain carries TRBV4-1 and TRBJ2-7, with a tentative D call TRBD2 (7 bases). Germline loops: CDR1 MGHRA, CDR2 YSYEKL. This CDR3 is 16 amino acids long. V was clipped by 0 bases and J by 2 bases, with 14 bases between them. The CDR3 DNA follows: TGCGCCAGCAGCCAAGATACCGGGGGGCGGACCTACGAGCAGTACTTC. This translates into CASSQDTGGRTYEQYF.

V and J are TRBV4-3 and TRBJ2-7; 7 bases align to TRBD2. Unmatched junction bases numbered 7, after V lost 0 bases and J lost 5 bases. The CDR3 has 15 residues. CDR1 is LGHNA and CDR2 is YSLEER in the germline V gene. DNA of the CDR3: TGCGCCAGCAGCCAAGAGGGGGAGGGGATGGACGAGCAGTACTTC. This gives the protein CASSQEGEGMDEQYF.